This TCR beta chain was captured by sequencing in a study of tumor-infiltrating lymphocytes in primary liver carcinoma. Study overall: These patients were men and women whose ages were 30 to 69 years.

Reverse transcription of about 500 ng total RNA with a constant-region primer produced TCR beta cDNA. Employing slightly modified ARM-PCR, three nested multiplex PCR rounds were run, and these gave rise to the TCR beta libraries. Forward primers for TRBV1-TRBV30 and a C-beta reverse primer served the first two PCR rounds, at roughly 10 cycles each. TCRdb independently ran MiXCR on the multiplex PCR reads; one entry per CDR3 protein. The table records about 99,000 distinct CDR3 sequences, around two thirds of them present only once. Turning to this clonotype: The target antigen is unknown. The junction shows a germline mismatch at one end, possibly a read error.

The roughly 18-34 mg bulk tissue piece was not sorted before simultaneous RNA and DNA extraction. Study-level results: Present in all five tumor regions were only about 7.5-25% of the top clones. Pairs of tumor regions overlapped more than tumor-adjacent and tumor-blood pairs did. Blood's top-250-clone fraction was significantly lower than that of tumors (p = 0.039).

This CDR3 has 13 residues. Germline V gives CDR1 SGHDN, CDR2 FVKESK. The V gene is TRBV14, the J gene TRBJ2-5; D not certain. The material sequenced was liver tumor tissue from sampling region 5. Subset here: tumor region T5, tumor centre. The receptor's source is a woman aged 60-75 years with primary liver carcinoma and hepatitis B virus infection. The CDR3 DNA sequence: TGTGCTAGCAGCCCCTTGGTGGAAGAGACCCAGTACTTC. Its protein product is CASSPLVEETQYF.